This record looks at one TCR beta chain sequence and its context. These data originate in a study of blood T cell repertoires in COVID-19. Looking at the study overall: Some COVID-19 samples were acute and others convalescent; all came from the United States, Italy and Spain. PBMCs, B-cell-depleted T cells, or T cells were the source of the cDNA or gDNA that made up the material.

Per the study methods: Cell counts per sample came from amplifying reference gene primers. Assay used: immunoSEQ multiplex PCR; TCRdb lists only in-frame clones, some missing. That table furnishes V, J and clone size, whereas the DNA furnished D and trimming. The table shows around 150,000 clones, with more than 80% occurring only once. V lost 5 bases and J lost 5, with 15 bases in between. Per the germline V gene, CDR1 is SEHNR and CDR2 is FQNEAQ (reference sequence). The CDR3 spans 15 residues. Seattle patients were enrolled while actively infected and followed longitudinally. Sequencing was done on a sample of peripheral blood. The sequence came from a woman aged 60-70 years with COVID-19, enrolled during active disease. The V call is TRBV7-9, the J call TRBJ1-4; no clear D gene. CDR3 protein: CASSPVVGRNEKLFF. DNA for the CDR3: TGTGCCAGCAGCCCCGTGGTAGGGAGGAATGAAAAACTGTTTTTT.